This TCR beta chain derives from a study of cytomegalovirus exposure and HLA in healthy donors. The study, taken as a whole, reports: Within an earlier analysis, most TCR beta V segments proved productive either about 90% or about 30% of the time. Several of the most significant clusters were apparently associated with common viral pathogens in a later analysis.

As regards this clone: Its antigen is unidentified.

Germline V gene data show CDR1 as SQVTM and CDR2 as ANQGSEA. This CDR3 has 14 amino acids. Trimming at V came to 7 bases and at J to 2 bases, leaving 8 bases not matched to a gene. PCR involved 60 Vbeta and 13 Jbeta primers. TCRdb keeps only in-frame clones here, not all; method: immunoSEQ multiplex PCR. Of some 130,000 clones in the sample, about 80% are singletons; the top ten hold approximately 1.2%. Sequencing was carried out using PBMCs. The genes are TRBV29-1 and TRBJ2-7, with 10 bases matching TRBD2. This TCR was recovered from a male donor in good health and CMV-seropositive. The DNA of the CDR3 is TGCAGCGCCTCGGGACTAGCGACCCCCTACGAGCAGTACTTC. Residues: CSASGLATPYEQYF.